This TCR beta chain emerged from a study of cytomegalovirus exposure and HLA in healthy donors. Concerning this clone itself: No antigen is known for it.

Study results and caveats: It was confirmed in vitro that three of the CMV-associated chains were specific for CMV antigens. Most sequenced TCRs were rare (though some public TCRs occurred in many donors).

V lost 6 bases, J lost 10 bases, and 3 bases stayed unmatched. Germline V CDR1 and CDR2: MNHNS, SASEGT. The CDR3 extends over 11 amino acids. The assay was immunoSEQ multiplex PCR, and TCRdb's table has in-frame clones only and misses some. Counted here are 250,000 to 300,000 clones, approximately 86% occurring once; the ten biggest clones make up around 1%. This chain connects TRBV6-1 to TRBJ2-1, with 7 bases lining up with TRBD2. Sequencing was performed on PBMCs. The sequence came from a woman under 30 in good health and CMV-seronegative. This CDR3 is CASSGTTEQFF. CDR3 in DNA: TGTGCCAGCAGCGGGACTACCGAGCAGTTCTTC.